This T cell receptor (beta chain) derives from a study of T cell clonotyping in hematopoietic cell transplantation. General study points: Graft donor and pretransplant recipient Inverse Simpson Index values predicted broader posttransplant TCR diversity. No sorting was done, leaving CD4 and CD8 contributions mixed.

A word on this clone: The antigen remains unidentified.

The V gene's germline CDR1 is GTSNPN and CDR2 SVGIG (reference sequence). The CDR3 totals 13 residues. V shed 0 bases and J shed 1 base, with 6 bases lying between them. The table came from immunoSEQ multiplex PCR; TCRdb's copy has only in-frame clones and leaves some out. The sample gives 13,000 or so clones, roughly 92% of which show up once; 7.8% is in the top ten. This material consisted of PBMCs, taken 100 days after allogeneic stem cell transplant. This chain uses TRBV30 with TRBJ1-1, with D unresolved. The receptor was derived from a female patient in her fifties or sixties who had an allogeneic stem cell transplant from an unrelated donor, so the T cells may come from the graft donor. Some clones in this sample may be carry-over from other donors' samples. CDR3 DNA: TGTGCCTGGAGTGTATTCGGGAACACTGAAGCTTTCTTT. It encodes CAWSVFGNTEAFF. Full variable domain (rest looked up from reference TRBV30 and TRBJ1-1): SQTIHQWPATLVQPVGSPLSLECTVEGTSNPNLYWYRQAAGRGLQLLFYSVGIGQISSEVPQNLSASRPQDRQFILSSKKLLLSDSGFYLCAWSVFGNTEAFFGQGTRLTVV.